This T cell receptor (beta chain) is drawn from a study of blood T cell repertoires in COVID-19. For the study at large: The study drew acute and convalescent COVID-19 samples from the United States, Italy and Spain. Sample material is recorded as cDNA or gDNA derived from T cells, B-cell-depleted T cells, or PBMCs.

There are 15 residues in the CDR3. Original methodology: The assay estimated nucleated cells by amplifying reference gene primers. The data were produced by immunoSEQ multiplex PCR, yet TCRdb's version contains in-frame clones alone and is incomplete. D and trimming come from the DNA, and the V and J calls and clone size come from that table. The data hold more than 150,000 clones, with around 85% observed a single time. This receptor was taken from a woman in her seventies with acute or convalescent COVID-19. The sample taken for sequencing was peripheral blood. The chain couples TRBV21-1 to TRBJ1-5; the table names TRBD1, a call not compared with the DNA. TRBV21-1 is assigned pseudogene status. CDR3 coding DNA: TGTGCCAGCAGCAATGACACTCCCCGCAATCAGCCCCAGCATTTT. This encodes CASSNDTPRNQPQHF.